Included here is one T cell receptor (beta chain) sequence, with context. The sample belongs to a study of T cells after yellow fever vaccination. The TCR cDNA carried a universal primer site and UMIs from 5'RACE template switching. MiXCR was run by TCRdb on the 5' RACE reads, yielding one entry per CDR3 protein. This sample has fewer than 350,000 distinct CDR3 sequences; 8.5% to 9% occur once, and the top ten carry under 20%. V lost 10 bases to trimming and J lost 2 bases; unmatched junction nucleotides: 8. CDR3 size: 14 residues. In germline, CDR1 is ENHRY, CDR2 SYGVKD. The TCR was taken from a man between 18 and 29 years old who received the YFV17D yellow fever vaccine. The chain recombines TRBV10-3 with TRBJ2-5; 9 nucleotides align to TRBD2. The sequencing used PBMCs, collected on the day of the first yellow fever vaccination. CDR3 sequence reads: CATVAGALQETQYF. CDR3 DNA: TGTGCCACCGTAGCGGGGGCCTTGCAAGAGACCCAGTACTTC.